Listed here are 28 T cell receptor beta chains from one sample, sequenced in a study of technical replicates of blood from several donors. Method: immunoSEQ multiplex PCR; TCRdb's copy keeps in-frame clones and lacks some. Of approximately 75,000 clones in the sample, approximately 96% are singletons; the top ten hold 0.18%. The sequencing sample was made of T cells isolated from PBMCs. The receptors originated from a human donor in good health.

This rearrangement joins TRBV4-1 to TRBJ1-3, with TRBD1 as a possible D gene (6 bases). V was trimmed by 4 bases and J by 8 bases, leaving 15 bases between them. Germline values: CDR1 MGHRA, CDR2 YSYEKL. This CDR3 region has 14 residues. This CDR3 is CASSRGRGLDTIYF. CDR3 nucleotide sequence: TGCGCCAGCAGCCGGGGCAGGGGTTTGGACACCATATATTTT.

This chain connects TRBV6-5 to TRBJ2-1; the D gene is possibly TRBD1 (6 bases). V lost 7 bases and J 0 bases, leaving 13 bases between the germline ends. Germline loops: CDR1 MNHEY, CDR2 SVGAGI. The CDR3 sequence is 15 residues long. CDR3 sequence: CASTVQGNSYNEQFF. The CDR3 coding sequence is TGTGCCAGCACGGTACAGGGAAACTCCTACAATGAGCAGTTCTTC.

CDR3 nucleotides: TGTGCCAGCACCGGAATCGGGACAGGGGGCGTCGAGCAGTACTTC. Protein sequence: CASTGIGTGGVEQYF. The chain joins TRBV27 to TRBJ2-7, with 12 bases identical to TRBD1. This CDR3 has 15 amino acids. With V trimmed by 7 bases and J by 6 bases, 10 bases remained unmatched. CDR1 is MNHEY, CDR2 SMNVEV, per germline (reference sequence).

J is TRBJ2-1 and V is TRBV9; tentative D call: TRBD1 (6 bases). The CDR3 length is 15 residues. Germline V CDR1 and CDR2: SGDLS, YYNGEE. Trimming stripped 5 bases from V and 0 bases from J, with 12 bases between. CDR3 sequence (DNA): TGTGCCAGCAGTTCAACAGGGAGCTCCTACAATGAGCAGTTCTTC. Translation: CASSSTGSSYNEQFF. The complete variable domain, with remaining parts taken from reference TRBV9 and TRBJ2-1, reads DSGVTQTPKHLITATGQRVTLRCSPRSGDLSVYWYQQSLDQGLQFLIQYYNGEERAKGNILERFSAQQFPDLHSELNLSSLELGDSALYFCASSSTGSSYNEQFFGPGTRLTVL.

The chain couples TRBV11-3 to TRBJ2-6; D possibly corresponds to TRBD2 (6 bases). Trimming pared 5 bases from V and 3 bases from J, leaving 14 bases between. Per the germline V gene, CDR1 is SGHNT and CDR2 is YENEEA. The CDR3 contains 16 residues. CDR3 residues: CASSPRGEGGANVLTF. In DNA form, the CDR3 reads TGTGCCAGCAGCCCGCGCGGGGAAGGTGGGGCCAACGTCCTGACTTTC.

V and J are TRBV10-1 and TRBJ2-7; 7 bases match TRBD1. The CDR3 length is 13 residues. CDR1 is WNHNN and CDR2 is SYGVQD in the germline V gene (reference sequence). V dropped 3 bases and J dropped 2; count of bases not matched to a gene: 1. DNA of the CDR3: TGCGCCAGCAGTGAAAGGGGGCCCTACGAGCAGTACTTC. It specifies CASSERGPYEQYF.

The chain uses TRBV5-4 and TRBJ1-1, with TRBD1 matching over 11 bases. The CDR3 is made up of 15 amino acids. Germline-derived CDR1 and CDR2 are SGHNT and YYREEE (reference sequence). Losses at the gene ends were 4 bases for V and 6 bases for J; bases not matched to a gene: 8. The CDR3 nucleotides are TGTGCCAGCAGCCTGGACAGGGGGCTTATCGCTGAAGCTTTCTTT. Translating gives CASSLDRGLIAEAFF.

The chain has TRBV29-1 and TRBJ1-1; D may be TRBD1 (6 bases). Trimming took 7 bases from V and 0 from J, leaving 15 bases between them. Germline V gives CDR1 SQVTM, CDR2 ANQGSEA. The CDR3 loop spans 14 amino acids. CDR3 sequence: CSGAPTGLNTEAFF. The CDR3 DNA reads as TGCAGCGGAGCCCCCACAGGGCTGAACACTGAAGCTTTCTTT.

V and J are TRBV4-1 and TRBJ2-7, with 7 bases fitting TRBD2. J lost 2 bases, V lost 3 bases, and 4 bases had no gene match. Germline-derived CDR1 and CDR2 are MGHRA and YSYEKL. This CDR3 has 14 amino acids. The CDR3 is CASSQASGTYEQYF. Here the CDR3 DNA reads TGCGCCAGCAGCCAGGCTAGCGGAACCTACGAGCAGTACTTC.

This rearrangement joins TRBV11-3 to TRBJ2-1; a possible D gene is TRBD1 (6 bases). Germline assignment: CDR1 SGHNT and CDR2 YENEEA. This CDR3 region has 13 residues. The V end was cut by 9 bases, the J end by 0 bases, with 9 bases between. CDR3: CASEDSSYNEQFF. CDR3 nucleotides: TGTGCCAGTGAGGACAGCTCCTACAATGAGCAGTTCTTC.

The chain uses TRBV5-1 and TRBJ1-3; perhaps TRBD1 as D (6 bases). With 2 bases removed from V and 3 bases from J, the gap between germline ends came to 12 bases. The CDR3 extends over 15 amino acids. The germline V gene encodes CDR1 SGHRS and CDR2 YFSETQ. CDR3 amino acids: CASSLVGARGNTIYF. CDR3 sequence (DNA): TGCGCCAGCAGCTTAGTGGGGGCGCGTGGAAACACCATATATTTT.

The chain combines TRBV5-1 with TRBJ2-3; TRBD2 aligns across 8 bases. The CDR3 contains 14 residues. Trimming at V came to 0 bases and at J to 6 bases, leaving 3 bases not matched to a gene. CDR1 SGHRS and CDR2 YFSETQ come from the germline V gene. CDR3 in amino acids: CASSLAGLADTQYF. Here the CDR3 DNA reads TGCGCCAGCAGCTTGGCCGGACTAGCCGATACGCAGTATTTT.

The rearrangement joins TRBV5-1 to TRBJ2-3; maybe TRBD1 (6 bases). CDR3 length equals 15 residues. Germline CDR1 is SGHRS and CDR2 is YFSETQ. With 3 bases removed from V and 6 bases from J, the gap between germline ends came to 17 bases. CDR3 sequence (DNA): TGCGCCAGCAGCTGGACAGTCGAGACCCCGGATACGCAGTATTTT. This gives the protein CASSWTVETPDTQYF.

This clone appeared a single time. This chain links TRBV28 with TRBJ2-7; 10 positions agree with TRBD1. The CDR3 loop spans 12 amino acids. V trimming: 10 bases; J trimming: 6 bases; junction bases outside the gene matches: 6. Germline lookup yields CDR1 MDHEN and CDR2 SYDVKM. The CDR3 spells CATWDRGAEQYF. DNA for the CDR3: TGTGCCACCTGGGACAGGGGAGCCGAGCAGTACTTC.

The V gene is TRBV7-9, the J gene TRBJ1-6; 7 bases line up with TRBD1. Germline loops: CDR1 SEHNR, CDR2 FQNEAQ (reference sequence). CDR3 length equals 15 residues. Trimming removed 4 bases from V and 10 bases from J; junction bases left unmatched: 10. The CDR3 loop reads CASSSDRAVQSPLHF. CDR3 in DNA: TGTGCCAGCAGCTCCGACAGGGCGGTTCAATCACCCCTCCACTTT.

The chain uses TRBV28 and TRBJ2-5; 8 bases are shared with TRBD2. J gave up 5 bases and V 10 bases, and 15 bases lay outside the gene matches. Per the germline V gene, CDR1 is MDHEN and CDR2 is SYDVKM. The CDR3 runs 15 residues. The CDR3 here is CATTGGTRLSETQYF. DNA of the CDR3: TGTGCCACCACGGGCGGGACTAGATTATCCGAGACCCAGTACTTC.

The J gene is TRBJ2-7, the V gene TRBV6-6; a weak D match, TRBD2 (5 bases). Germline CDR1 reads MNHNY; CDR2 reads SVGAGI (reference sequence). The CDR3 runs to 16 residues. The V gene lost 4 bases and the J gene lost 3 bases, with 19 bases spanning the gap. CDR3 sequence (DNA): TGTGCCAGCAGTTTCACCTCGATCCGGGCGGGCTACGAGCAGTACTTC. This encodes CASSFTSIRAGYEQYF.

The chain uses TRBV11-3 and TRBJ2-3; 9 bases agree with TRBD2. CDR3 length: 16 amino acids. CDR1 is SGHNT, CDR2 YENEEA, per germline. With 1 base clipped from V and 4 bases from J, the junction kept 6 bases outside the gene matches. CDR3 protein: CASSLVPGLASDTQYF. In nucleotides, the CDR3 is TGTGCCAGCAGCTTAGTACCGGGACTAGCCTCAGATACGCAGTATTTT.

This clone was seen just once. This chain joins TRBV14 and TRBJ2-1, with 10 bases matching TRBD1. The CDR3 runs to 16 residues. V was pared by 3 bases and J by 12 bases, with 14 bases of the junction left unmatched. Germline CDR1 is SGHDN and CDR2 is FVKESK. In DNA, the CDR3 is TGTGCCAGCAGCCACCTCCCCGGACAGGGGGATAACCCGCAGTTCTTC. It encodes CASSHLPGQGDNPQFF.

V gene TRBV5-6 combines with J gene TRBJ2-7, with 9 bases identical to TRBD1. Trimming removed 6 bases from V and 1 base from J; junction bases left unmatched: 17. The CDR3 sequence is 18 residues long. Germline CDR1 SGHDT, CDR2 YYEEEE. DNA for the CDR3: TGTGCCAGCAACCCCGGGACAGGGCGAATGACAACTTCCTACGAGCAGTACTTC. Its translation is CASNPGTGRMTTSYEQYF.

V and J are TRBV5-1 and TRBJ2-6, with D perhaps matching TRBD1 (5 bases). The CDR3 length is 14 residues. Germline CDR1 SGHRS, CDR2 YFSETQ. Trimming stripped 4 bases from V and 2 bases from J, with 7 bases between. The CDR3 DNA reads TGCGCCAGCAGCCAGGGCACTGGGGCCAACGTCCTGACTTTC. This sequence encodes CASSQGTGANVLTF.

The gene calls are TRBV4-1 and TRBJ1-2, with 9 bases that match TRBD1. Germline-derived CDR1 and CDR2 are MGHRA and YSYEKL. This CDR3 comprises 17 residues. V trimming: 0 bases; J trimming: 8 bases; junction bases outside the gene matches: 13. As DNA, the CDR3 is TGCGCCAGCAGCCAAGATGATGGGACAGGGTATCCGGGGGGCTACACCTTC. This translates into CASSQDDGTGYPGGYTF.

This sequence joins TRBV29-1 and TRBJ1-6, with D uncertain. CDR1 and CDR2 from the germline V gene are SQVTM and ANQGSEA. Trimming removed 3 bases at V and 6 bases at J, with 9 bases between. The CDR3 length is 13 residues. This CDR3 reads CSVEVQPNSPLHF. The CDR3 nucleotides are TGCAGCGTTGAGGTACAGCCTAATTCACCCCTCCACTTT.

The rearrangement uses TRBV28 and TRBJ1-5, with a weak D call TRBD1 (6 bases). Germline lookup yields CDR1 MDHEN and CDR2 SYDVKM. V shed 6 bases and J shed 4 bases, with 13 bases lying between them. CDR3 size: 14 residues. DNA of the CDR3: TGTGCCAGCAGGTCGACAGGTTTAAATCAGCCCCAGCATTTT. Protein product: CASRSTGLNQPQHF.

CDR3 nucleotide sequence: TGTGCCAGCAGGAAGCTAGCGGGAGTCTACATTGAGTCCTACGAGCAGTACTTC. Translation: CASRKLAGVYIESYEQYF. The chain recombines TRBV28 with TRBJ2-7; TRBD2 agrees at 10 bases. V lost 6 bases to trimming and J lost 1 base; unmatched junction nucleotides: 15. Germline CDR1 and CDR2: MDHEN and SYDVKM. The CDR3 extends over 18 amino acids. Supplemented by reference TRBV28 and TRBJ2-7, the full variable domain reads DVKVTQSSRYLVKRTGEKVFLECVQDMDHENMFWYRQDPGLGLRLIYFSYDVKMKEKGDIPEGYSVSREKKERFSLILESASTNQTSMYLCASRKLAGVYIESYEQYFGPGTRLTVT.

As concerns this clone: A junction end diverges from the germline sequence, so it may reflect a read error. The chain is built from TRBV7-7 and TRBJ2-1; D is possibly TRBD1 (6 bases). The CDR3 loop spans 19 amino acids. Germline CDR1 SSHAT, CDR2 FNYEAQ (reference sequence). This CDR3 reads CASSPVGFEGVKANNEQFF. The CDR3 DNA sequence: TGTGCTAGCAGCCCCGTTGGTTTCGAGGGGGTGAAGGCGAACAATGAGCAGTTCTTC.

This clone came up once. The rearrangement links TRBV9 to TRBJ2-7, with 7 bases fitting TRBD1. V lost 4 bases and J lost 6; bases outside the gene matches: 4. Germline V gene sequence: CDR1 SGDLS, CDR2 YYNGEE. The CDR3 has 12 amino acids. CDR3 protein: CASSIYRGEQYF. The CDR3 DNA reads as TGTGCCAGCAGCATCTACAGGGGCGAGCAGTACTTC.

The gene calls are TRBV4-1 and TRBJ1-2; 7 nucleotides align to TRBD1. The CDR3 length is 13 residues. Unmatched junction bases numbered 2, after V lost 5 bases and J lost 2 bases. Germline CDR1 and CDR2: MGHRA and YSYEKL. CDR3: CASSLTGNYGYTF. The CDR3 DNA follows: TGCGCCAGCAGCTTGACAGGGAACTATGGCTACACCTTC.